The 20 T cell receptor beta chains in this list originate from one sample, sequenced in a study of glioma-infiltrating T cells. The iRepertoire nested amplicon-rescue multiplex PCR amplified TCR alpha and beta CDR3s from RNA. TCRdb used MiXCR to reprocess the multiplex PCR reads, holding one entry per CDR3 protein. This sample has around 44,000 distinct CDR3 sequences; around 24% occur once, and the top ten carry approximately 6.4%. Specimen: glioma tissue, nonneoplastic brain tissue, or PBMCs (not recorded which). The receptors come from a human donor with low-grade glioma or glioblastoma, undergoing nonglioma brain surgery, or in good health (not recorded which).

This clonotype was recorded a few times. The J gene is TRBJ2-1, the V gene TRBV12-3 or TRBV12-4; 7 bases match TRBD1. The CDR3 has 14 residues. The junction had 0 bases not matched to a gene; V was cut back by 2 bases and J by 2 bases. The CDR3 region is CASSLQGAYNEQFF. The CDR3 DNA follows: TGTGCCAGCAGTTTACAGGGGGCCTACAATGAGCAGTTCTTC.

Note on this clonotype: A much larger clone is a single base away; this may be a read error. This chain joins TRBV18 and TRBJ2-1; 8 nucleotides line up with TRBD2. This CDR3 comprises 15 residues. Germline assignment: CDR1 KGHSH and CDR2 LQKENI. The J segment lost 12 bases and the V segment lost 4 bases, leaving 14 bases of the junction unmatched. CDR3 sequence: CASSRIAGSVGGQFF. The CDR3 DNA reads TGTGCCAGCTCACGAATAGCGGGAAGTGTAGGTGGGCAGTTCTTC. Full variable domain (rest looked up from reference TRBV18 and TRBJ2-1): NAGVMQNPRHLVRRRGQEARLRCSPMKGHSHVYWYRQLPEEGLKFMVYLQKENIIDESGMPKERFSAEFPKEGPSILRIQQVVRGDSAAYFCASSRIAGSVGGQFFGPGTRLTVL.

The sample holds many counts of this clonotype. V and J are TRBV20-1 and TRBJ1-5; 8 positions match TRBD1. This CDR3 has 14 amino acids. The ends lost 2 bases at V and 4 bases at J; junction bases unmatched: 4. Germline assignment: CDR1 DFQATT and CDR2 SNEGSKA (reference sequence). This CDR3 is CSARRGQVNQPQHF. The CDR3, as DNA: TGCAGTGCTAGAAGGGGACAGGTGAATCAGCCCCAGCATTTT.

This clonotype was picked up many times. The chain uses TRBV4-1 and TRBJ2-5; D perhaps matches TRBD2 (6 bases). The V and J ends lost 4 bases and 5 bases respectively, with 14 bases between them. Germline CDR1 is MGHRA and CDR2 is YSYEKL. This CDR3 comprises 14 residues. This chain's CDR3 is CASSPGTLGETQYF. CDR3 bases: TGCGCCAGCAGCCCTGGGACTCTGGGCGAGACCCAGTACTTC.

This clonotype was counted ten times or more. This chain connects TRBV2 to TRBJ2-1; D uncertain. The CDR3 sequence is 10 residues long. V was pared by 7 bases and J by 7 bases, with 5 bases between. In germline, CDR1 is SNHLY, CDR2 FYNNEI. Written as DNA, the CDR3 is TGTGCCAGCAAAGGAAATGAGCAGTTCTTC. This sequence encodes CASKGNEQFF. The full variable domain, in which reference TRBV2 and TRBJ2-1 provide the parts outside the CDR3, is EPEVTQTPSHQVTQMGQEVILRCVPISNHLYFYWYRQILGQKVEFLVSFYNNEISEKSEIFDDQFSVERPDGSNFTLKIRSTKLEDSAMYFCASKGNEQFFGPGTRLTVL.

The rearrangement links TRBV18 to TRBJ2-5; 11 bases are shared with TRBD2. The CDR3 loop spans 16 amino acids. Germline loops: CDR1 KGHSH, CDR2 LQKENI. V shed 3 bases, J shed 2 bases, and the junction held 5 bases outside the gene matches. In DNA, the CDR3 is TGTGCCAGCTCACCGGGACTAGCGGAACCTCAAGAGACCCAGTACTTC. This gives the protein CASSPGLAEPQETQYF.

This clonotype was counted ten times or more. This chain uses TRBV25-1 with TRBJ2-1; 9 nucleotides match TRBD1. This CDR3 has 14 amino acids. Germline CDR1 and CDR2: MGHDK and SYGVNS. Trimming took 4 bases from V and 4 from J; bases not matched to a gene: 2. CDR3 nucleotide sequence: TGTGCCAGCAGTGGGACAGGGGCATACAATGAGCAGTTCTTC. Its protein is CASSGTGAYNEQFF. Full variable domain (rest looked up from reference TRBV25-1 and TRBJ2-1): EADIYQTPRYLVIGTGKKITLECSQTMGHDKMYWYQQDPGMELHLIHYSYGVNSTEKGDLSSESTVSRIRTEHFPLTLESARPSHTSQYLCASSGTGAYNEQFFGPGTRLTVL.

In its sample, this clonotype was seen many times. This rearrangement joins TRBV4-1 to TRBJ2-7; 7 bases are a match to TRBD2. Per germline, CDR1 MGHRA and CDR2 YSYEKL. The CDR3 is made up of 15 amino acids. V trimming: 1 base; J trimming: 7 bases; junction bases outside the gene matches: 10. CDR3 nucleotides: TGCGCCAGCAGCCAAGTGCCGGGGGAGGGTGTGGAGCAGTACTTC. This encodes CASSQVPGEGVEQYF.

The rearrangement uses TRBV20-1 and TRBJ2-7; TRBD1 aligns across 8 bases. This CDR3 is built from 13 residues. Per germline, CDR1 DFQATT and CDR2 SNEGSKA (reference sequence). Germline trimming cut 6 bases from V and 1 base from J; bases unmatched to any gene: 5. In DNA, the CDR3 is TGCAGTGCATCCGGGACAGGATCCTACGAGCAGTACTTC. Translating it yields CSASGTGSYEQYF.

The sample holds a few counts of this clonotype. This rearrangement joins TRBV5-5 to TRBJ1-2; D not certain. Germline V gene data show CDR1 as SGHKS and CDR2 as YYEKEE (reference sequence). The CDR3 loop spans 12 amino acids. V shed 4 bases and J shed 7 bases, with 11 bases lying between them. The CDR3 DNA reads as TGTGCCAGCAGCCCGCAGACATCTGGCTACACCTTC. The encoded protein is CASSPQTSGYTF.

As regards this clonotype: Possible read error: a much larger clone is one base away. This chain connects TRBV2 to TRBJ1-6; maybe TRBD1 (6 bases). This CDR3 region has 13 residues. Looked up from germline, CDR1 is SNHLY and CDR2 is FYNNEI. The germline V and J ends were trimmed by 6 bases and 6 bases, with 9 bases remaining between them. The CDR3 coding sequence is TGTGCCAGCAGCCGGGACATTAATTCACCCCTCCACTTT. Translation: CASSRDINSPLHF.

The CDR3 coding sequence is TGCGCCAGCAGCTTCGGAAACTCCTACAATGAGCAGTTCTTC. Amino acid sequence: CASSFGNSYNEQFF. The rearrangement joins TRBV5-1 to TRBJ2-1; D remains unclear. The V end was cut by 2 bases, the J end by 0 bases, with 6 bases between. In germline, CDR1 is SGHRS, CDR2 YFSETQ. CDR3 size: 14 residues. The complete variable domain, with remaining parts taken from reference TRBV5-1 and TRBJ2-1, reads KAGVTQTPRYLIKTRGQQVTLSCSPISGHRSVSWYQQTPGQGLQFLFEYFSETQRNKGNFPGRFSGRQFSNSRSEMNVSTLELGDSALYLCASSFGNSYNEQFFGPGTRLTVL.

This clonotype was recorded many times. V gene TRBV19 combines with J gene TRBJ1-1; 8 bases align to TRBD1. Germline CDR1 and CDR2: LNHDA and SQIVND (reference sequence). V gave up 3 bases and J gave up 7 bases; unmatched junction bases: 7. There are 14 residues in the CDR3. The CDR3 loop reads CASSMLDRAGEAFF. CDR3 nucleotides: TGTGCCAGTAGTATGTTGGACAGGGCGGGTGAAGCTTTCTTT.

This clonotype was detected many times. This chain connects TRBV28 to TRBJ1-2, with 7 bases identical to TRBD1. V was pared by 9 bases and J by 8 bases, with 12 bases of the junction left unmatched. Germline V gene lookup returns CDR1 MDHEN and CDR2 SYDVKM. The CDR3 sequence is 13 residues long. CDR3 in amino acids: CASGVRDSLGYTF. CDR3 bases: TGTGCCAGTGGGGTCCGGGACAGCCTGGGCTACACCTTC.

This clonotype was detected a few times. The chain recombines TRBV2 with TRBJ2-1, with D tentatively TRBD2 (5 bases). The germline V gene has CDR1 SNHLY and CDR2 FYNNEI. CDR3 size: 15 residues. With 6 bases removed from V and 9 bases from J, the gap between germline ends came to 21 bases. The chain's CDR3 is CASSRETTPRGEQFF. For the CDR3, the DNA is TGTGCCAGCAGCCGGGAAACCACCCCTCGGGGTGAGCAGTTCTTC.

A remark on this clonotype: This may stem from a read error, because a much larger clone lies one nucleotide away. The chain employs TRBV2 and TRBJ2-5; D unclear. This CDR3 region has 13 residues. Between the trimmed V and J ends, which lost 6 bases and 4 bases, there was a span of 12 bases. Germline V gives CDR1 SNHLY, CDR2 FYNNEI. The CDR3 protein is CASRDGPLETQYF. CDR3 bases: TGTGCCAGCAGGGACGGCCCGTTAGAGACCCAGTACTTC.

Many counts were recorded for this clonotype. The V gene is TRBV14, the J gene TRBJ1-1; D gene unclear. V was cut by 1 base and J by 1 base, with 10 bases left in between. The CDR3 has 15 amino acids. Germline V gene sequence: CDR1 SGHDN, CDR2 FVKESK. The CDR3 DNA follows: TGTGCCAGCAGCCAAGCGCCACTTCGGAACACTGAAGCTTTCTTT. It codes for CASSQAPLRNTEAFF.

The chain combines TRBV30 with TRBJ2-6; D call uncertain. From germline, CDR1 is GTSNPN and CDR2 SVGIG (reference sequence). The ends were cut back, 3 bases at V and 2 bases at J, with 11 bases in the middle. The CDR3 is made up of 15 amino acids. The CDR3 coding sequence is TGTGCCTGGAGCGACACCCAAACTGGGGCCAACGTCCTGACTTTC. It encodes CAWSDTQTGANVLTF. Complete variable domain (other parts from reference TRBV30 and TRBJ2-6): SQTIHQWPATLVQPVGSPLSLECTVEGTSNPNLYWYRQAAGRGLQLLFYSVGIGQISSEVPQNLSASRPQDRQFILSSKKLLLSDSGFYLCAWSDTQTGANVLTFGAGSRLTVL.

Many counts were recorded for this clonotype. This chain links TRBV4-3 with TRBJ2-7; D is undetermined. The germline gives CDR1 LGHNA, CDR2 YSLEER. This CDR3 region has 13 residues. Deletions cut 9 bases from V and 1 base from J, with 13 bases between. The CDR3, as DNA: TGCGCCAGTTCTGCAGCGCAATCCTACGAGCAGTACTTC. Its protein is CASSAAQSYEQYF.

This clonotype was seen repeatedly, ten times or more. The chain carries TRBV12-3 or TRBV12-4 and TRBJ2-7, with 9 positions matching TRBD2. The length of the CDR3 is 14 residues. Unmatched junction bases numbered 4, after V lost 3 bases and J lost 4 bases. DNA for the CDR3: TGTGCCAGCAGTTTTCCTAGCGGGGCATACGAGCAGTACTTC. It translates to CASSFPSGAYEQYF.